This T cell receptor beta chain was retrieved from a study of metastatic and nonmetastatic thyroid tumors. In the original analysis: Variation in CDR3 across clinicopathological groups served as the basis for constructing a distant-metastasis classifier in papillary thyroid cancer. TCRdb reprocessed the PCR reads via MiXCR. The V and J calls were not made by the authors but by TCRdb's processing. Counted here are approximately 30,000 clones, 16% occurring once; the ten biggest clones make up nearly 3.5%. Thyroid surgery was performed in patients who had received no treatment beforehand. Study findings and constraints: Reportedly, malignant thyroid tumors had significantly higher TCR beta diversity than benign nodules, in blood and tumor.

This clone occurred many times. Its antigen is unknown. The receptor comes from a female donor with papillary thyroid cancer or a benign thyroid nodule (not recorded which). Some clones in this sample may be carry-over from other donors' samples. Sequencing was carried out using blood.

The CDR3 sequence is CASSHASGYEQYF. The CDR3 region has the DNA TGTGCCAGCAGCCACGCGTCGGGCTACGAGCAGTACTTC. V gene TRBV3-1 combines with J gene TRBJ2-7; D remains ambiguous. There are 13 residues in the CDR3. Per germline, CDR1 LGHDT and CDR2 YNNKEL (reference sequence). V lost 3 bases to trimming and J lost 3 bases, with 9 bases between them.